The source of this T cell receptor beta chain is a study of shared clonotypes between healthy human individuals. Sequencing used immunoSEQ multiplex PCR; TCRdb keeps in-frame clones, though not all of them. The data hold millions of clones, with 85% to 95% observed a single time. This TCR was sampled from a young man in good health. Sequencing was done on a sample of naive CD4+ T cells sorted from blood. The subset here: CD45RA+ positively selected.

CDR3 sequence: CASSLGDRGRRAFF. As DNA, the CDR3 is TGTGCCAGCAGCTTAGGAGACAGGGGGCGGAGGGCTTTCTTT. The chain uses TRBV7-2 and TRBJ1-1, with TRBD1 matching 10 bases. The CDR3 contains 14 residues. Trimming removed 1 base from V and 11 bases from J; junction bases left unmatched: 7. Germline loops: CDR1 SGHTA, CDR2 FQGNSA.